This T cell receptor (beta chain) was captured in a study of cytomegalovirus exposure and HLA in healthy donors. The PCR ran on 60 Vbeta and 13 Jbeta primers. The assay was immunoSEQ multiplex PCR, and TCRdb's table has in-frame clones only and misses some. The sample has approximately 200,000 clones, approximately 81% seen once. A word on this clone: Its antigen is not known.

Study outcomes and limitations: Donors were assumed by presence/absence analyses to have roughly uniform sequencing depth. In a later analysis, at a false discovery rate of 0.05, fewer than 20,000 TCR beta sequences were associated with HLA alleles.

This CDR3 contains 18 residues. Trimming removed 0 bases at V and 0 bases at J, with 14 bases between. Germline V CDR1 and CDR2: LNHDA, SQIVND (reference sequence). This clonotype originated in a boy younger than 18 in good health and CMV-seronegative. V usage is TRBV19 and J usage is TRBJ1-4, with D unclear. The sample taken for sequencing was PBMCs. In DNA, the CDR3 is TGTGCCAGTAGTATAGATCTTGGGCAGATTTCAACTAATGAAAAACTGTTTTTT. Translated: CASSIDLGQISTNEKLFF.